Below are 26 T cell receptor beta chains sequenced from a single sample in a study of T cells in Graves' hyperthyroidism and ophthalmopathy. Amplification of TCR beta CDR3 regions was performed using RNA transcripts as template. Initially, a first-round RT-PCR of the TCR CDR3 employed the HTBI primer set. TCRdb analysed the multiplex PCR reads with MiXCR anew, one entry per CDR3 protein. Among approximately 610,000 distinct CDR3 sequences listed, roughly 15% were seen once. Input material: blood. The receptors stem from a woman in her thirties or forties with Graves' ophthalmopathy.

This clonotype was recorded many times. The rearrangement links TRBV13 to TRBJ1-1; TRBD1 is a possible D gene (6 bases). This CDR3 is 13 amino acids long. The V gene lost 7 bases and the J gene lost 6 bases, with 15 bases spanning the gap. Germline assignment: CDR1 PRHDT and CDR2 FYEKMQ (reference sequence). The CDR3 spells CASNTRQEAEAFF. Written as DNA, the CDR3 is TGTGCCAGCAACACGAGACAGGAGGCTGAAGCTTTCTTT.

This clonotype appeared many times. The chain employs TRBV6-5 and TRBJ1-5, with 7 bases that match TRBD1. This CDR3 comprises 14 residues. Germline-derived CDR1 and CDR2 are MNHEY and SVGAGI. V gave up 6 bases and J gave up 0 bases; unmatched junction bases: 2. In DNA, the CDR3 is TGTGCCAGCAGAAACAGGGGTAGCAATCAGCCCCAGCATTTT. This sequence encodes CASRNRGSNQPQHF.

This clonotype was picked up many times. The V gene is TRBV24-1, the J gene TRBJ1-2; the D is unclear. Trimming shortened V by 4 bases and J by 9 bases, and 17 bases separated the two germline ends. Germline V gene sequence: CDR1 KGHDR, CDR2 SFDVKD. This CDR3 contains 14 residues. This CDR3 reads CATSDPDNPIRYTF. The CDR3 bases are TGTGCCACCAGTGACCCGGATAACCCTATCCGCTACACCTTC.

This chain uses TRBV7-2 with TRBJ1-1; D is unresolved. Germline-derived CDR1 and CDR2 are SGHTA and FQGNSA. The CDR3 runs to 14 residues. Trimming removed 1 base from V and 2 bases from J, with 8 bases in between. In DNA, the CDR3 is TGTGCCAGCAGCTTAGTACAGTTTAACACTGAAGCTTTCTTT. This translates into CASSLVQFNTEAFF.

This clonotype occurred a few times. The rearrangement uses TRBV4-1 and TRBJ2-4; 7 positions agree with TRBD2. The V gene's germline CDR1 is MGHRA and CDR2 YSYEKL. This CDR3 has 19 residues. Unmatched junction bases numbered 12, after V lost 1 base and J lost 0 bases. The CDR3 region is CASSQGANRWEGAKNIQYF. CDR3 coding DNA: TGCGCCAGCAGCCAAGGGGCAAATAGGTGGGAGGGAGCCAAAAACATTCAGTACTTC.

This clonotype has ten or more counts. The chain combines TRBV6-5 with TRBJ1-3; D remains ambiguous. Trimming took 5 bases from V and 2 from J, leaving 13 bases between them. The germline V gene encodes CDR1 MNHEY and CDR2 SVGAGI. CDR3 length: 15 residues. In DNA, the CDR3 is TGTGCCAGCAGTCCCCAATCGGAGGCTGGAAACACCATATATTTT. Translating gives CASSPQSEAGNTIYF.

This clonotype was observed at least ten times. The rearrangement joins TRBV28 to TRBJ2-5; TRBD1 is a possible D gene (5 bases). Germline lookup yields CDR1 MDHEN and CDR2 SYDVKM. Trimming took off 3 bases at V and 10 bases at J, with 9 bases between the two ends. There are 11 residues in the CDR3. The CDR3, as DNA: TGTGCCAGCAGTTTTCAGGGTATCCAGTACTTC. Translated: CASSFQGIQYF.

This clonotype showed up just a few times. The rearrangement uses TRBV19 and TRBJ1-1, with 9 bases that match TRBD1. V trimming: 5 bases; J trimming: 5 bases; junction bases outside the gene matches: 6. Germline CDR1 and CDR2: LNHDA and SQIVND (reference sequence). The CDR3 is 14 residues long. CDR3 sequence: CASSAWDRETEAFF. The CDR3 nucleotides read TGTGCCAGTAGTGCCTGGGACAGGGAAACTGAAGCTTTCTTT.

This clonotype has a count of ten or more. The genes are TRBV4-2 and TRBJ2-7; TRBD2 aligns across 7 bases. This CDR3 has 14 residues. Unmatched junction bases numbered 7, after V lost 3 bases and J lost 5 bases. Per germline, CDR1 LGHNA and CDR2 YNFKEQ. The CDR3 reads CASSHSGGRDEQYF. CDR3 DNA sequence: TGTGCCAGCAGCCACTCTGGGGGGAGGGACGAGCAGTACTTC.

This clonotype was seen ten or more times. The chain is built from TRBV12-5 and TRBJ1-2; 7 bases align to TRBD1. The CDR3 loop spans 14 amino acids. Trimming cost V 6 bases and J 4 bases; bases outside gene matches: 8. Germline CDR1 LGHNT, CDR2 FRNRAP. The CDR3 region is CASGRDRASYGYTF. The CDR3 DNA reads TGTGCTAGTGGCCGAGACAGGGCCTCCTATGGCTACACCTTC.

The J gene is TRBJ2-2, the V gene TRBV19, with TRBD1 matching 7 bases. The CDR3 is 15 amino acids. The J segment lost 6 bases and the V segment lost 6 bases, leaving 10 bases of the junction unmatched. CDR1 and CDR2 (germline): LNHDA, SQIVND (reference sequence). For the CDR3, the DNA is TGTGCCAGTAGGGAAGAAACAGGGGAAGCCGGGGAGCTGTTTTTT. Protein: CASREETGEAGELFF.

The rearrangement links TRBV6-1 to TRBJ2-7; D is possibly TRBD2 (7 bases). The V gene's germline CDR1 is MNHNS and CDR2 SASEGT. Trimming cost V 6 bases and J 3 bases, with 12 bases left between them. The CDR3 totals 13 residues. CDR3 DNA: TGTGCCAGCAGGGGGGCTAGCGGCTACGAGCAGTACTTC. Amino acid sequence: CASRGASGYEQYF.

Concerning this clonotype: The junction and the germline gene differ at one end; a read error may be behind it. This sequence joins TRBV30 and TRBJ1-2, with D possibly TRBD1 on 6 matching bases. CDR1 and CDR2 (germline): GTSNPN, SVGIG (reference sequence). The CDR3 loop spans 14 amino acids. The CDR3 sequence is CVWGAGGSSRGYTF. CDR3 in DNA: TGTGTCTGGGGGGCCGGGGGGTCGAGTCGTGGCTACACCTTC.

This clonotype occurred many times. The CDR3 loop reads CASSQVAGGYSYEQYF. The CDR3 coding sequence is TGTGCCAGCAGCCAGGTAGCGGGAGGGTACTCCTACGAGCAGTACTTC. J is TRBJ2-7 and V is TRBV4-2, with 11 bases lining up with TRBD2. This CDR3 comprises 16 residues. V dropped 3 bases and J dropped 0; count of bases not matched to a gene: 4. Germline lookup yields CDR1 LGHNA and CDR2 YNFKEQ.

Ten or more counts support this clonotype. The chain joins TRBV12-3 or TRBV12-4 to TRBJ2-5; D is uncertain. The CDR3 is 13 residues long. Trimming cost V 3 bases and J 4 bases, with 9 bases left between them. The CDR3 sequence is CASSLAGLETQYF. CDR3 bases: TGTGCCAGCAGTTTGGCAGGATTAGAGACCCAGTACTTC.

This clonotype was observed at least ten times. V and J are TRBV6-2 or TRBV6-3 and TRBJ2-2, with D perhaps TRBD1 or TRBD2 (5 bases each). The germline CDR1 and CDR2 sequences are MNHEY and SVGEGT. The CDR3 has 14 residues. V lost 2 bases to trimming and J lost 6 bases, with 10 bases between them. This chain's CDR3 is CASSYGVGPGELFF. CDR3 sequence (DNA): TGTGCCAGCAGTTACGGTGTGGGACCCGGGGAGCTGTTTTTT.

This clonotype was counted ten times or more. The chain recombines TRBV30 with TRBJ1-1, with TRBD1 matching over 7 bases. After removal of 0 bases from V and 7 bases from J, the junction contained 5 bases not matched to a gene. CDR3 length: 13 amino acids. Germline-derived CDR1 and CDR2 are GTSNPN and SVGIG (reference sequence). The CDR3 spells CAWSVGGGGEAFF. CDR3 DNA: TGTGCCTGGAGTGTAGGGGGCGGCGGTGAAGCTTTCTTT. Filled out from reference TRBV30 and TRBJ1-1, the complete variable domain reads SQTIHQWPATLVQPVGSPLSLECTVEGTSNPNLYWYRQAAGRGLQLLFYSVGIGQISSEVPQNLSASRPQDRQFILSSKKLLLSDSGFYLCAWSVGGGGEAFFGQGTRLTVV.

This clonotype was picked up many times. The chain combines TRBV6-2 or TRBV6-3 with TRBJ2-7; D may be TRBD1 (5 bases). Germline CDR1 and CDR2: MNHEY and SVGEGT. The V gene lost 4 bases and the J gene lost 9 bases, with 16 bases spanning the gap. The CDR3 sequence is 13 residues long. The CDR3 sequence: CASSFKDTSTQYF. The CDR3 DNA reads TGTGCCAGCAGTTTTAAGGACACAAGCACGCAGTACTTC.

This clonotype was seen only a few times. The V gene is TRBV3-1, the J gene TRBJ1-3; D call uncertain. CDR1 and CDR2 (germline): LGHDT, YNNKEL (reference sequence). V was clipped by 4 bases and J by 6 bases, with 10 bases between them. The length of the CDR3 is 13 residues. The CDR3 DNA sequence: TGTGCCAGCAGCCCCCCCGGTGTAAACACCATATATTTT. Translated: CASSPPGVNTIYF.

V is TRBV9 and J is TRBJ1-3, with D possibly TRBD1 on 5 matching bases. CDR1 and CDR2 (germline): SGDLS, YYNGEE. The V end was cut by 4 bases, the J end by 2 bases, with 19 bases between. The CDR3 is 17 amino acids. The CDR3 region is CASSPLRTGTAGNTIYF. DNA for the CDR3: TGTGCCAGCAGCCCCCTGCGGACGGGGACCGCTGGAAACACCATATATTTT. Variable domain in full (rest from reference TRBV9 and TRBJ1-3): DSGVTQTPKHLITATGQRVTLRCSPRSGDLSVYWYQQSLDQGLQFLIQYYNGEERAKGNILERFSAQQFPDLHSELNLSSLELGDSALYFCASSPLRTGTAGNTIYFGEGSWLTVV.

This clonotype was recorded many times. DNA of the CDR3: TGTGCCAGCGGCCCTAGGGGCGGCGGGGCGTCCTACGAGCAGTACTTC. Translation gives CASGPRGGGASYEQYF. The V and J genes are TRBV6-1 and TRBJ2-7; D might be TRBD2 (6 bases). V lost 8 bases and J 1 base, leaving 21 bases between the germline ends. Germline CDR1 reads MNHNS; CDR2 reads SASEGT. This CDR3 has 16 amino acids.

The CDR3 DNA follows: TGTGCCAGTGGGGACAGGGATAATTCACCCCTCCACTTT. The encoded protein is CASGDRDNSPLHF. The chain has TRBV19 and TRBJ1-6, with TRBD1 matching over 9 bases. V gave up 8 bases and J gave up 5 bases; unmatched junction bases: 1. CDR1 is LNHDA and CDR2 is SQIVND in the germline V gene (reference sequence). The CDR3 consists of 13 residues.

This clonotype was picked up a small number of times. This chain connects TRBV19 to TRBJ2-7; D is possibly TRBD1 or TRBD2 (6 bases each). V gave up 7 bases and J gave up 2 bases, with 18 bases separating them. In germline, CDR1 is LNHDA, CDR2 SQIVND (reference sequence). This CDR3 is 15 amino acids long. CDR3 bases: TGTGCCAGTACCCCTAGGGGGGTTATTCCCTACGAGCAGTACTTC. Translating it yields CASTPRGVIPYEQYF.

The chain employs TRBV3-1 and TRBJ2-3; unclear D gene. This CDR3 has 14 amino acids. The germline CDR1 and CDR2 sequences are LGHDT and YNNKEL (reference sequence). Between the trimmed V and J ends, which lost 3 bases and 6 bases, there was a span of 13 bases. The DNA of the CDR3 is TGTGCCAGCAGCCACGAGGACGAGTGGGATACGCAGTATTTT. Encoded protein: CASSHEDEWDTQYF.

Ten or more counts support this clonotype. This sequence joins TRBV29-1 and TRBJ2-7; D remains unclear. This CDR3 spans 13 amino acids. The germline CDR1 and CDR2 sequences are SQVTM and ANQGSEA. Trimming left V 3 bases short and J 3 bases short, with 12 bases between. This chain's CDR3 is CSVEESISYEQYF. CDR3 coding DNA: TGCAGCGTTGAGGAGAGTATCAGCTACGAGCAGTACTTC.

This clonotype was counted at least ten times. This sequence joins TRBV28 and TRBJ2-5; 9 bases map to TRBD1. The CDR3 covers 16 residues. J lost 1 base, V lost 4 bases, and 7 bases had no gene match. Germline lookup yields CDR1 MDHEN and CDR2 SYDVKM. The CDR3 sequence: CASSYVGTGLQETQYF. CDR3 nucleotide sequence: TGTGCCAGCAGTTACGTTGGGACAGGGCTCCAAGAGACCCAGTACTTC.